These 4 T cell receptor beta chains originate from one sample sequenced in a study of shared clonotypes between healthy human individuals. Clones were read by immunoSEQ multiplex PCR, and TCRdb kept only the in-frame ones, dropping some. The data show about 340,000 clones, around 70% seen once. Material for sequencing was memory CD4+ T cells sorted from blood. Stated subset: CD45RA-negative fraction. All receptors come from a man aged 25 to 40 in good health.

J is TRBJ2-7 and V is TRBV6-1; 8 nucleotides match TRBD1. V shed 7 bases, J shed 5 bases, and the junction held 13 bases outside the gene matches. The CDR3 length is 15 residues. The germline gives CDR1 MNHNS, CDR2 SASEGT. CDR3 DNA sequence: TGTGCCAGCAACATAGGACAGGGCGTCTTCAACGAGCAGTACTTC. As protein: CASNIGQGVFNEQYF.

This clone was detected many times. The chain is built from TRBV9 and TRBJ2-1; perhaps TRBD1 as D (6 bases). V was clipped by 2 bases and J by 9 bases, with 21 bases between them. There are 16 residues in the CDR3. Looked up from germline, CDR1 is SGDLS and CDR2 is YYNGEE. The CDR3 DNA is TGTGCCAGCAGCGTTAGTACAGGGATGGGAACCTCTGAGCAGTTCTTC. It specifies CASSVSTGMGTSEQFF. Full variable domain (remainder filled in from reference TRBV9 and TRBJ2-1): DSGVTQTPKHLITATGQRVTLRCSPRSGDLSVYWYQQSLDQGLQFLIQYYNGEERAKGNILERFSAQQFPDLHSELNLSSLELGDSALYFCASSVSTGMGTSEQFFGPGTRLTVL.

The V gene is TRBV7-8, the J gene TRBJ2-4, with 7 positions matching TRBD2. The ends lost 5 bases at V and 8 bases at J; junction bases unmatched: 12. CDR1 is SGHVS and CDR2 is FQNEAQ in the germline V gene. The CDR3 covers 15 residues. In DNA form, the CDR3 reads TGTGCCAGCAGCCCACGGGTGGGAGGGCTGGACATTCAGTACTTC. Translating gives CASSPRVGGLDIQYF.

V gene TRBV7-8 combines with J gene TRBJ2-7, with D possibly called TRBD1 or TRBD2 (7 bases each). The germline CDR1 and CDR2 sequences are SGHVS and FQNEAQ. The CDR3 has 16 residues. V lost 3 bases and J 3 bases, leaving 18 bases between the germline ends. CDR3 protein: CASSFRGGTKGYEQYF. Written as DNA, the CDR3 is TGTGCCAGCAGCTTCAGGGGGGGGACTAAAGGCTACGAGCAGTACTTC.